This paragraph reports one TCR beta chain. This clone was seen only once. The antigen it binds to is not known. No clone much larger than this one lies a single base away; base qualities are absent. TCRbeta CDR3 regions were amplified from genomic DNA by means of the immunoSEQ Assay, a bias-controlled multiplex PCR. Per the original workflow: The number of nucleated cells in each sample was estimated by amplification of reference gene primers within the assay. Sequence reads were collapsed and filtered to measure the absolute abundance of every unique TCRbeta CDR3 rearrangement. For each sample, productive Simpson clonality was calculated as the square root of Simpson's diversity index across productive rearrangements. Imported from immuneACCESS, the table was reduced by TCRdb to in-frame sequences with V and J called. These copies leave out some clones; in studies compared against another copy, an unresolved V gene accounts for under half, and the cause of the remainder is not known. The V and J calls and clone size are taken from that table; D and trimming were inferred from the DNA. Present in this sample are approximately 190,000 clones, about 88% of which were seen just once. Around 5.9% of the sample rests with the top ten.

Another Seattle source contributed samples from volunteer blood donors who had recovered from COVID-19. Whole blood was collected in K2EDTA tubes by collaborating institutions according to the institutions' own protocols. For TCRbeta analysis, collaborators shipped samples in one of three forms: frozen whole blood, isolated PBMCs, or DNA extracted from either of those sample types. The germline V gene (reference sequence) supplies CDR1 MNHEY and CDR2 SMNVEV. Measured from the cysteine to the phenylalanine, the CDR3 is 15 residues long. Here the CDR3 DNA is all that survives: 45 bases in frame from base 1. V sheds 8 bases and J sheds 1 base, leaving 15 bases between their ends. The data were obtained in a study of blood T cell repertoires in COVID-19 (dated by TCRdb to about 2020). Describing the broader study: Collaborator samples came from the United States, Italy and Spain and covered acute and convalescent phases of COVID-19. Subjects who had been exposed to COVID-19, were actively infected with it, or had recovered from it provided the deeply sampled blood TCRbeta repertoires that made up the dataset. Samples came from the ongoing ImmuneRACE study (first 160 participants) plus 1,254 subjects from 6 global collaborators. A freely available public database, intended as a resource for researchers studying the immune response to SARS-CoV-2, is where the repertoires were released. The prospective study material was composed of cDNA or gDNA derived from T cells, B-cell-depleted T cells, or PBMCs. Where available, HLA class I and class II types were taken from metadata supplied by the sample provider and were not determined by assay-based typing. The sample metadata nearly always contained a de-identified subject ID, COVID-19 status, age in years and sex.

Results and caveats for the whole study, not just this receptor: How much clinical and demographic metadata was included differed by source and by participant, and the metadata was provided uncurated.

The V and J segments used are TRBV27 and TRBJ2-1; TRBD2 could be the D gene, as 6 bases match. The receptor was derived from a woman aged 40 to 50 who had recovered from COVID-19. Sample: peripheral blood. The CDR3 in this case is CASAFTRESYNEQFF. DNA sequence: TGTGCCAGCGCCTTTACACGGGAGTCCTACAATGAGCAGTTCTTC.